The 9 T cell receptor beta chains presented below share a single source sample, sequenced in a study of T cell responses to AZD1222 COVID-19 vaccine. Only in-frame clones appear in the TCRdb table, and some are missing; sequencing was by immunoSEQ multiplex PCR. The data contain around 150,000 clones, around nine tenths of them seen just once; the ten biggest clones take up around 6%. The material sequenced was peripheral blood, taken on day 0 of AZD1222 vaccination. These receptors were collected from an adult in good health.

J is TRBJ1-2 and V is TRBV3-1 (or the pseudogene TRBV3-2); D possibly corresponds to TRBD1 (5 bases). Germline CDR1 is LGHDT and CDR2 is YNNKEL (reference sequence). Trimming cost V 3 bases and J 8 bases, with 13 bases left between them. This CDR3 is 13 amino acids long. The chain's CDR3 is CASSQGREGGYTF. CDR3 coding DNA: TGTGCCAGCAGCCAGGGCAGGGAGGGCGGCTACACCTTC.

This rearrangement joins TRBV28 to TRBJ1-6, with D uncertain. The germline V and J ends were trimmed by 5 bases and 7 bases, with 15 bases remaining between them. Germline CDR1 and CDR2: MDHEN and SYDVKM. This CDR3 has 15 amino acids. The CDR3 DNA sequence: TGTGCCAGCAGTCGTGACGGAGTTGAAAATTCACCCCTCCACTTT. Amino acids: CASSRDGVENSPLHF.

V usage is TRBV5-1 and J usage is TRBJ2-1; maybe TRBD2 (6 bases). The CDR3 runs to 17 residues. Germline V lookup: CDR1 SGHRS, CDR2 YFSETQ. Deletions cut 4 bases from V and 4 bases from J, with 21 bases between. CDR3 coding DNA: TGCGCCAGCAGCCTACCGGGGGAAGCGGACCCTTACAATGAGCAGTTCTTC. It specifies CASSLPGEADPYNEQFF.

The chain employs TRBV20-1 and TRBJ1-2; D might be TRBD1 (6 bases). There are 13 residues in the CDR3. CDR1 is DFQATT, CDR2 SNEGSKA, per germline (reference sequence). Deletions cut 3 bases from V and 8 bases from J, with 16 bases between. CDR3 DNA: TGCAGTGCTAGTCTCCTTACAGGGTTGGGCTACACCTTC. It specifies CSASLLTGLGYTF.

The V and J genes are TRBV24-1 and TRBJ2-7; 8 positions match TRBD2. The V gene's germline CDR1 is KGHDR and CDR2 SFDVKD. V lost 3 bases and J lost 5; bases outside the gene matches: 8. The CDR3 totals 15 residues. CDR3 region: CATSDRFAGGNEQYF. The CDR3 DNA follows: TGTGCCACCAGTGATAGGTTCGCGGGGGGCAACGAGCAGTACTTC.

The chain employs TRBV5-6 and TRBJ1-2, with D hard to call. Germline V gene lookup returns CDR1 SGHDT and CDR2 YYEEEE. This CDR3 region has 14 residues. Trimming removed 1 base from V and 2 bases from J, with 9 bases in between. The CDR3 spells CASSLSRMNYGYTF. As DNA, the CDR3 is TGTGCCAGCAGCTTGTCACGGATGAACTATGGCTACACCTTC.

The genes are TRBV9 and TRBJ2-7; D is uncertain. Trimming left V 0 bases short and J 5 bases short, with 9 bases between. Germline V gene data show CDR1 as SGDLS and CDR2 as YYNGEE. This CDR3 is built from 13 residues. The CDR3: CASSVDVGNEQYF. Written as DNA, the CDR3 is TGTGCCAGCAGCGTAGATGTAGGGAACGAGCAGTACTTC.

The V call is TRBV2, the J call TRBJ2-7; the D is unclear. This CDR3 spans 15 amino acids. Trimming stripped 7 bases from V and 0 bases from J, with 16 bases between. The germline V gene has CDR1 SNHLY and CDR2 FYNNEI. CDR3 DNA sequence: TGTGCCAGCAAGGGTAGGGCTTTCAGCTCCTACGAGCAGTACTTC. Its translation is CASKGRAFSSYEQYF.

This chain uses TRBV6-2 or TRBV6-3 with TRBJ2-1; D may match TRBD1 or TRBD2 (5 bases each). V shed 0 bases and J shed 2 bases, with 8 bases lying between them. Germline lookup yields CDR1 MNHEY and CDR2 SVGEGT. The CDR3 loop spans 15 amino acids. In DNA form, the CDR3 reads TGTGCCAGCAGTTACTCGTGGGGGACCTACAATGAGCAGTTCTTC. This sequence encodes CASSYSWGTYNEQFF.